This T cell receptor beta chain was captured in a study of T cells in Graves' hyperthyroidism and ophthalmopathy. This clonotype was counted a few times. From RNA transcripts, TCR beta CDR3 regions were amplified. The TCR CDR3 first-round RT-PCR relied on the HTBI primer set. From the multiplex PCR reads, TCRdb called clonotypes with MiXCR, one entry per CDR3 protein. This sample carries almost 600,000 distinct CDR3 sequences, around 14% of them seen once, and the ten largest clones take roughly 5.5%. Diagnosing involved the use of clinical symptoms, serum thyroxine and TRAb, thyroid ultrasound and orbital computed tomography. Blood was obtained at the first hyperthyroidism diagnosis, which preceded any ophthalmopathy symptoms. This TCR was recovered from a woman aged 25-40 years with Graves' hyperthyroidism that later progressed to Graves' ophthalmopathy. Sequencing input: blood.

The CDR3 spells CASRGAGGYEQYF. CDR3 nucleotide sequence: TGTGCCAGCAGAGGAGCGGGAGGCTACGAGCAGTACTTC. The chain recombines TRBV3-1 with TRBJ2-7, with 9 bases aligning to TRBD2. Unmatched junction bases numbered 3, after V lost 6 bases and J lost 3 bases. This CDR3 has 13 residues. CDR1 is LGHDT, CDR2 YNNKEL, per germline (reference sequence).